The rows below give T cell receptor beta chains drawn from one sample of a study of blood T cell repertoires in COVID-19. The table came from immunoSEQ multiplex PCR; TCRdb's copy has only in-frame clones and leaves some out. The sample carries a few hundred thousand clones, more than 85% recorded once. Sequenced: PBMCs or T cells enriched from blood (not recorded which). These TCRs come from a woman aged 25-40 years who had recovered from COVID-19. CDR3s include the opening cysteine and the closing phenylalanine or tryptophan. A D gene is named only where the DNA matches it firmly. Only part of the rows carry a size: once, few, many, or a class if the clone is expanded.

CDR3 DNA | CDR3 protein | J gene | clone size | V gene | D gene
TGTGCCAGTAGTACGATGGGACAGGGGGCGCGGAATTCACCCCTCCACTTT | CASSTMGQGARNSPLHF | TRBJ1-6 | NA | TRBV19 | TRBD1
TGTGCCAGCAAGTACGACAGGGCCGGAAACACCATATATTTT | CASKYDRAGNTIYF | TRBJ1-3 | NA | TRBV2 | TRBD1
TGTGCCAGCAGCTTGGACGCCGATCCGCGGCCCCAGCATTTT | CASSLDADPRPQHF | TRBJ1-5 | NA | TRBV5-8 | NA
TGCAGCGTTGAAGCCCCGGTCTATGGCTACACCTTC | CSVEAPVYGYTF | TRBJ1-2 | NA | TRBV29-1 | NA
TGTGCCATAAAAGACAGTTGGAATCAGCCCCAGCATTTT | CAIKDSWNQPQHF | TRBJ1-5 | NA | TRBV6-4 | NA
TGTGCCATCAGCGGGACAGGGGATCAGCCCCAGCATTTT | CAISGTGDQPQHF | TRBJ1-5 | NA | TRBV10-3 | TRBD1
TGTGCCAGCAGCCGCCGACAGGGGTCGAACACTGAAGCTTTCTTT | CASSRRQGSNTEAFF | TRBJ1-1 | NA | TRBV3-1/TRBV3-2 | TRBD1
TGTGCCAGCAGTGGGACTCCGGGCAATCAGCCCCAGCATTTT | CASSGTPGNQPQHF | TRBJ1-5 | NA | TRBV2 | NA
TGTGCCAGTAGTTTCCGGACAGGGGGCATCGACACTGAAGCTTTCTTT | CASSFRTGGIDTEAFF | TRBJ1-1 | NA | TRBV19 | TRBD1
TGTGCCAGCAGTGAAATACGAGCGGGGGGCGGAGGCGAGCAGTACTTC | CASSEIRAGGGGEQYF | TRBJ2-7 | NA | TRBV2 | TRBD2
TGTGCCAGCAGTTACTCAAGGAACGGGGAGACCCAGTACTTC | CASSYSRNGETQYF | TRBJ2-5 | NA | TRBV6-2/TRBV6-3 | NA
TGTGCCAGTAGTGCCGGGACAGGACCTATCGGGACCGGGGAGCTGTTTTTT | CASSAGTGPIGTGELFF | TRBJ2-2 | NA | TRBV19 | TRBD1
TGCAGTGCTAGAGCCCTCAATGAGCAGTTCTTC | CSARALNEQFF | TRBJ2-1 | NA | TRBV20-1 | NA
TGTGCCAGCAGCTTAGGGCCGGGGGAGAACTATGGCTACACCTTC | CASSLGPGENYGYTF | TRBJ1-2 | once | TRBV11-2 | NA
TGTGCCAGCAGTGAAGGCCAGGCCATGGCGGAGACCCAGTACTTC | CASSEGQAMAETQYF | TRBJ2-5 | NA | TRBV2 | NA
TGTGCCAGCAGGGACAGGGGCAATGAGCAGTTCTTC | CASRDRGNEQFF | TRBJ2-1 | few | TRBV27 | TRBD1
TGTGCCAGCAGCCGCATTAGGTGGGGGGGCCCTAACTATGGCTACACCTTC | CASSRIRWGGPNYGYTF | TRBJ1-2 | NA | TRBV28 | NA
TGCAGCGTTGAACCCGGGACTAGCGGGGCCTACAATGAGCAGTTCTTC | CSVEPGTSGAYNEQFF | TRBJ2-1 | NA | TRBV29-1 | TRBD2
TGCGCCAGCATCGAAGCAGGGAATTCCTACAATGAGCAGTTCTTC | CASIEAGNSYNEQFF | TRBJ2-1 | NA | TRBV5-1 | NA
TGTGCCAGCAGTACCACGGGGACAGCGAACACTGAAGCTTTCTTT | CASSTTGTANTEAFF | TRBJ1-1 | NA | TRBV28 | TRBD1
TGTGCCAGTAGGGAACCGGGACAGGGAAACTATGGCTACACCTTC | CASREPGQGNYGYTF | TRBJ1-2 | NA | TRBV19 | TRBD1
TGTGCCAGCAGCGGCGGGACTCAGTATGGCTACACCTTC | CASSGGTQYGYTF | TRBJ1-2 | NA | TRBV5-4 | NA
TGTGCCAGCAGCTTGACAGGGGGCGAGGAGACCCAGTACTTC | CASSLTGGEETQYF | TRBJ2-5 | NA | TRBV5-4 | TRBD1
TGTGCCAGTGCCCCCTCAGACAGGTCCTACGAGCAGTACTTC | CASAPSDRSYEQYF | TRBJ2-7 | NA | TRBV19 | NA
TGTGCCAGCTCACCACTCCCAGCCACAGGGGTGGGTGAAGCTTTCTTT | CASSPLPATGVGEAFF | TRBJ1-1 | NA | TRBV18 | TRBD1
TGTGCCAGCAGCCTTACAACTAACTATGGCTACACCTTC | CASSLTTNYGYTF | TRBJ1-2 | NA | TRBV6-5 | NA
TGTGCCAGCAGTTCCGCAGTCGGGACAGGCCGCACAGATACGCAGTATTTT | CASSSAVGTGRTDTQYF | TRBJ2-3 | NA | TRBV28 | TRBD1
TGCGCCAGCAGCGCCGCGGGGGGGGGCCCTGAGACCCAGTACTTC | CASSAAGGGPETQYF | TRBJ2-5 | NA | TRBV5-1 | TRBD2
TGTGCCAGCAGCCTGGAGGATACAGATACGCAGTATTTT | CASSLEDTDTQYF | TRBJ2-3 | NA | TRBV3-1/TRBV3-2 | NA
TGCGCCAGCAGTCAGGGATCCTCGGGCGAGCAGTACTTC | CASSQGSSGEQYF | TRBJ2-7 | NA | TRBV10-2 | NA
TGCGCCAGCAGCTCGCCGACAGGGAACTACGAGCAGTACTTC | CASSSPTGNYEQYF | TRBJ2-7 | NA | TRBV5-1 | TRBD1
TGCGCCAGCAGCTTAGGACAGAATAATTCACCCCTCCACTTT | CASSLGQNNSPLHF | TRBJ1-6 | once | TRBV5-1 | NA
TGCGCCAGCAGAGGAGAGTTTGAGGGAGAAACTGAAGCTTTCTTT | CASRGEFEGETEAFF | TRBJ1-1 | NA | TRBV5-1 | NA
TGTGCCAGCAGCTTAGTATTCGGGGTCCCTTTTTTGACTAACTATGGCTACACCTTC | CASSLVFGVPFLTNYGYTF | TRBJ1-2 | NA | TRBV7-2 | NA
TGTGCCAGCAGCCCTAGCGGGGGGGCCGAGGAGACCCAGTACTTC | CASSPSGGAEETQYF | TRBJ2-5 | NA | TRBV5-4 | TRBD2
TGTGCCAGCACCCCAGGGAATTCACCCCTCCACTTT | CASTPGNSPLHF | TRBJ1-6 | NA | TRBV6-6 | NA
TGCAGTTCAGGAATGATCGGGGTGGCTTTCTTT | CSSGMIGVAFF | TRBJ1-1 | few | TRBV20-1 | NA
TGTGCCAGCAGTTGGGGGGCTAGCGGTGATTCGGAGACCCAGTACTTC | CASSWGASGDSETQYF | TRBJ2-5 | NA | TRBV6-5 | NA
TGTGCCAGCAGACGACAGCCCGGGACTGAAGCTTTCTTT | CASRRQPGTEAFF | TRBJ1-1 | NA | TRBV28 | NA
TGTGCCAGTAGTATAGTCGGCGCCAGGGGGACTGGAAACACCATATATTTT | CASSIVGARGTGNTIYF | TRBJ1-3 | NA | TRBV19 | TRBD1
TGTGCCAGCAGCTTGGGACGCTCAGGGGGAGTTATCGGTGGCTACACCTTC | CASSLGRSGGVIGGYTF | TRBJ1-2 | NA | TRBV5-6 | TRBD1
TGCGCCAGCAGTGCCCAGGGTTCCTACGAGCAGTACTTC | CASSAQGSYEQYF | TRBJ2-7 | NA | TRBV10-2 | NA
TGTGCCAGCAGCCTCCTCAGGGGATCCTACGAGCAGTACTTC | CASSLLRGSYEQYF | TRBJ2-7 | NA | TRBV5-6 | NA
TGCAGCGTCGGTAGGGGAAACATGAACACTGAAGCTTTCTTT | CSVGRGNMNTEAFF | TRBJ1-1 | NA | TRBV29-1 | NA
TGTGCCAGCAGTCCGACAGGGTATCAGCCCCAGCATTTT | CASSPTGYQPQHF | TRBJ1-5 | NA | TRBV28 | TRBD1
TGTGCCAGCTCACCAGGACTAGCGGGGGCCACAGATACGCAGTATTTT | CASSPGLAGATDTQYF | TRBJ2-3 | once | TRBV18 | TRBD2
TGTGCCTGGAGTCTTGCAACTAATGAAAAACTGTTTTTT | CAWSLATNEKLFF | TRBJ1-4 | few | TRBV30 | NA
TGTGCCAGCACATCAGGACAGGGGGGCACCGGGGAGCTGTTTTTT | CASTSGQGGTGELFF | TRBJ2-2 | NA | TRBV2 | TRBD1
TGTGCCAGCAGTTACGGAGCGGGGGCAAGCACAGATACGCAGTATTTT | CASSYGAGASTDTQYF | TRBJ2-3 | NA | TRBV6-2/TRBV6-3 | TRBD2
TGTGCCAGCAGCCTGGAGACTAGCGGGGGGGCATGGGAGACCCAGTACTTC | CASSLETSGGAWETQYF | TRBJ2-5 | NA | TRBV7-6 | TRBD2
TGTGCCAGCAGCCTAGAGGACACCGCCTCCTACGAGCAGTACTTC | CASSLEDTASYEQYF | TRBJ2-7 | NA | TRBV9 | NA
TGTGCCAGCAGCGTAAGCTTGGGTCGGGACAGTAACAATTCACCCCTCCACTTT | CASSVSLGRDSNNSPLHF | TRBJ1-6 | NA | TRBV9 | TRBD1
TGTGCCAGCAGTGAAGTTCAGGGGAGCTCCTACAATGAGCAGTTCTTC | CASSEVQGSSYNEQFF | TRBJ2-1 | NA | TRBV6-1 | NA